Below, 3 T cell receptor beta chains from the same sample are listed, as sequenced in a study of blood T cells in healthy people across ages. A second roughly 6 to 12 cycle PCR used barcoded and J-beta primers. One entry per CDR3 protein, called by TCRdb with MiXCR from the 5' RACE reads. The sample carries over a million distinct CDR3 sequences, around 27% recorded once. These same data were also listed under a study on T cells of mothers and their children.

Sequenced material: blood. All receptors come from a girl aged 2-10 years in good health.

CDR3 amino acids: CASSYTRGGELFF. In DNA, the CDR3 is TGTGCCAGCAGTTATACGAGGGGCGGGGAGCTGTTTTTT. The genes are TRBV27 and TRBJ2-2; possibly TRBD1 or TRBD2 for D (5 bases each). From germline, CDR1 is MNHEY and CDR2 SMNVEV (reference sequence). The CDR3 totals 13 residues. Trimming took off 4 bases at V and 7 bases at J, with 10 bases between the two ends.

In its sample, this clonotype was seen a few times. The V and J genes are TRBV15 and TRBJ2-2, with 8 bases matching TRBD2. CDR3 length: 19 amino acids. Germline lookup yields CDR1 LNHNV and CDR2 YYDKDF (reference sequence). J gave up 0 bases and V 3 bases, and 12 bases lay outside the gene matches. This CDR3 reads CATSRGYSGVPANTGELFF. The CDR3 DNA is TGTGCCACCAGCAGGGGTTATAGCGGGGTTCCCGCGAACACCGGGGAGCTGTTTTTT.

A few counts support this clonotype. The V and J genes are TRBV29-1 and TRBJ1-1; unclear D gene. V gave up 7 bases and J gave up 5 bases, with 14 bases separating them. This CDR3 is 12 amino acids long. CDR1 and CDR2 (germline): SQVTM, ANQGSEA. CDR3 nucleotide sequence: TGCAGCGCGGCTTTGATTGTAACTGAAGCTTTCTTT. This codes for CSAALIVTEAFF. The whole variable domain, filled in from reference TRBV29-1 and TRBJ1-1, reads SAVISQKPSRDICQRGTSLTIQCQVDSQVTMMFWYRQQPGQSLTLIATANQGSEATYESGFVIDKFPISRPNLTFSTLTVSNMSPEDSSIYLCSAALIVTEAFFGQGTRLTVV.